Each of the 14 T cell receptor beta chains below was sequenced from the same sample in a study of human T cells and chemical hapten exposure. Sample time point: patch test 1, 2 weeks after DPC sensitization. Treatment noted: therapeutic diphenylcyclopropenone sensitization with weekly scalp DPC. Via MiXCR, TCRdb re-called the RACE reads, giving one row per CDR3 protein. Among approximately 80,000 distinct CDR3 sequences listed, around 7% were seen once. The sample consisted of whole blood, taken in connection with sensitization to the hapten diphenylcyclopropenone (DPC). The receptors derive from a woman in her 30s with alopecia areata. Some clones in this sample may be carry-over from other donors' samples.

The V and J genes are TRBV20-1 and TRBJ2-5, with a possible D match to TRBD1 (5 bases). Germline V gene data show CDR1 as DFQATT and CDR2 as SNEGSKA (reference sequence). V was clipped by 0 bases and J by 7 bases, with 15 bases between them. There are 14 residues in the CDR3. As DNA, the CDR3 is TGCAGTGCTAGAGACCAGGGCTGGAAGGGGACCCAGTACTTC. The encoded protein is CSARDQGWKGTQYF.

The CDR3 loop reads CASSQVDGKDGYTF. In DNA form, the CDR3 reads TGTGCCAGCAGCCAAGTAGACGGAAAGGATGGCTACACCTTC. This chain links TRBV3-1 with TRBJ1-2; no clear D gene. CDR1 is LGHDT and CDR2 is YNNKEL in the germline V gene (reference sequence). There are 14 residues in the CDR3. Trimming pared 1 base from V and 6 bases from J, leaving 12 bases between.

This clonotype was seen ten or more times. This chain joins TRBV5-1 and TRBJ1-4, with TRBD1 matching 9 bases. The ends lost 3 bases at V and 7 bases at J; junction bases unmatched: 7. The CDR3 contains 15 residues. Germline assignment: CDR1 SGHRS and CDR2 YFSETQ. The CDR3 loop is CASSWGQGAIEKLFF. Here the CDR3 DNA reads TGCGCCAGCAGCTGGGGACAGGGCGCAATTGAAAAACTGTTTTTT.

This clonotype was observed at least ten times. The CDR3 DNA reads as TGTGCCAGCAGCCCCCATGAGGGGAGCACTGAAGCTTTCTTT. It translates to CASSPHEGSTEAFF. The chain is built from TRBV9 and TRBJ1-1; D possibly corresponds to TRBD1 (5 bases). V lost 4 bases, J lost 4 bases, and 14 bases lay in between. This CDR3 has 14 residues. Germline CDR1 reads SGDLS; CDR2 reads YYNGEE.

This clonotype was seen more than once but under ten times. The rearrangement links TRBV5-4 to TRBJ1-2; D unclear. The length of the CDR3 is 14 residues. V lost 1 base to trimming and J lost 2 bases, with 9 bases between them. CDR1 and CDR2 (germline): SGHNT, YYREEE (reference sequence). CDR3 nucleotides: TGTGCCAGCAGCTTGCCGACTGGAAACTATGGCTACACCTTC. It encodes CASSLPTGNYGYTF.

The genes are TRBV6-1 and TRBJ1-1; D is unresolved. The V gene lost 1 base and the J gene lost 7 bases, with 10 bases spanning the gap. Per the germline V gene, CDR1 is MNHNS and CDR2 is SASEGT. The CDR3 consists of 13 residues. Written as DNA, the CDR3 is TGTGCCAGCAGTGAAGTAAGTGGTATTGAAGCTTTCTTT. It specifies CASSEVSGIEAFF.

The chain couples TRBV24-1 to TRBJ2-1; D ambiguous. The CDR3 covers 12 residues. V lost 4 bases and J 4 bases, leaving 4 bases between the germline ends. Germline V gene data show CDR1 as KGHDR and CDR2 as SFDVKD. CDR3: CATSDQYNEQFF. The CDR3 DNA is TGTGCCACCAGTGACCAATACAATGAGCAGTTCTTC.

This clonotype was seen ten or more times. V gene TRBV6-2 or TRBV6-3 combines with J gene TRBJ1-5; D uncertain. The germline V and J ends were trimmed by 0 bases and 6 bases, with 6 bases remaining between them. CDR1 MNHEY and CDR2 SVGEGT come from the germline V gene. This CDR3 has 13 amino acids. The CDR3 sequence: CASSYSGIQPQHF. CDR3 nucleotides: TGTGCCAGCAGTTACTCCGGGATTCAGCCCCAGCATTTT.

The J gene is TRBJ1-1, the V gene TRBV6-4; D perhaps matches TRBD1 (5 bases). CDR3 size: 13 residues. Deletions cut 4 bases from V and 1 base from J, with 7 bases between. The germline V gene encodes CDR1 MRHNA and CDR2 SNTAGT. The CDR3 is CASSAQENTEAFF. CDR3 bases: TGTGCCAGCAGTGCACAGGAGAACACTGAAGCTTTCTTT.

This clonotype was seen repeatedly, ten times or more. The rearrangement links TRBV5-1 to TRBJ2-7; no definite D call. Germline CDR1 is SGHRS and CDR2 is YFSETQ. CDR3 length: 11 amino acids. The germline V and J ends were trimmed by 4 bases and 3 bases, with 5 bases remaining between them. The CDR3 coding sequence is TGCGCCAGCAGCGAAAACTACGAGCAGTACTTC. Protein product: CASSENYEQYF.

Ten or more counts support this clonotype. The chain couples TRBV29-1 to TRBJ2-3; 8 bases fit TRBD1. Germline V CDR1 and CDR2: SQVTM, ANQGSEA. The CDR3 runs to 17 residues. The junction had 12 bases not matched to a gene; V was cut back by 3 bases and J by 1 base. CDR3 nucleotide sequence: TGCAGCGTTGACGTCAACCCAGGGGGCGCCGGCACAGATACGCAGTATTTT. This encodes CSVDVNPGGAGTDTQYF.

The chain recombines TRBV28 with TRBJ1-1; D ambiguous. Germline values: CDR1 MDHEN, CDR2 SYDVKM. The ends were cut back, 2 bases at V and 2 bases at J, with 12 bases in the middle. CDR3 length: 15 residues. The CDR3 DNA is TGTGCCAGCAGTTTACCCCGGACCATAAACACTGAAGCTTTCTTT. It translates to CASSLPRTINTEAFF. The complete variable domain, with remaining parts taken from reference TRBV28 and TRBJ1-1, reads DVKVTQSSRYLVKRTGEKVFLECVQDMDHENMFWYRQDPGLGLRLIYFSYDVKMKEKGDIPEGYSVSREKKERFSLILESASTNQTSMYLCASSLPRTINTEAFFGQGTRLTVV.

This clonotype was recorded at least ten times. V is TRBV20-1 and J is TRBJ2-3; tentative D call: TRBD2 (6 bases). The V and J ends lost 5 bases and 6 bases respectively, with 21 bases between them. Germline lookup yields CDR1 DFQATT and CDR2 SNEGSKA (reference sequence). CDR3 size: 15 residues. Written as DNA, the CDR3 is TGCAGTGCTCCGAGGATGGGGGGTCTATTCGATACGCAGTATTTT. Its translation is CSAPRMGGLFDTQYF.

This clonotype has ten or more counts. The J gene is TRBJ2-7, the V gene TRBV6-5; 14 bases align to TRBD2. Unmatched junction bases numbered 10, after V lost 5 bases and J lost 7 bases. This CDR3 is built from 16 residues. CDR1 is MNHEY, CDR2 SVGAGI, per germline. This CDR3 reads CASSPTGLAGGGEQYF. The CDR3 DNA reads as TGTGCCAGCAGTCCCACCGGACTAGCGGGGGGTGGAGAGCAGTACTTC.